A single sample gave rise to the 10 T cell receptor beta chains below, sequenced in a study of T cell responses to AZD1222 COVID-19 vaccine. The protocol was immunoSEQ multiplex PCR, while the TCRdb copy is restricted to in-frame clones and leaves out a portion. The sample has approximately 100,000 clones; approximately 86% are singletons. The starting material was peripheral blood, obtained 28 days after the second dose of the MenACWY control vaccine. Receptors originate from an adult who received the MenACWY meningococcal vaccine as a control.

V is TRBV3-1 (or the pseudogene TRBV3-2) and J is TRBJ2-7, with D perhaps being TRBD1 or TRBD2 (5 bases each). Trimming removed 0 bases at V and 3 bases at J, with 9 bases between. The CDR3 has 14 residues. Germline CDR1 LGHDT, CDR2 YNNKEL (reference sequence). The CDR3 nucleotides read TGTGCCAGCAGCCAAGAGGGACGCAGCTACGAGCAGTACTTC. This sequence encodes CASSQEGRSYEQYF.

This CDR3 reads CASSIRREAETQYF. The CDR3 DNA is TGTGCCAGTAGTATTAGGAGGGAGGCGGAGACCCAGTACTTC. The rearrangement joins TRBV19 to TRBJ2-5; perhaps TRBD2 as D (6 bases). The CDR3 extends over 14 amino acids. The germline CDR1 and CDR2 sequences are LNHDA and SQIVND (reference sequence). The V gene lost 3 bases and the J gene lost 5 bases, with 13 bases spanning the gap.

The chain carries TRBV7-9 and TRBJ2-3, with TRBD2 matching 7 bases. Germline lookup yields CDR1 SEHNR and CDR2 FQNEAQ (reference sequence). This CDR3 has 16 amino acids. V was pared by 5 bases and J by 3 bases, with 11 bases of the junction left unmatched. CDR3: CASSQVAGQATDTQYF. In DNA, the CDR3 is TGTGCCAGCAGCCAAGTAGCGGGTCAGGCGACAGATACGCAGTATTTT.

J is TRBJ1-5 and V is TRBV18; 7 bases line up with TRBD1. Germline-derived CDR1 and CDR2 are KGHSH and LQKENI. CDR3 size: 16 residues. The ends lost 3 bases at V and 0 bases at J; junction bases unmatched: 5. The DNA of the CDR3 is TGTGCCAGCTCACCTCCAGGGGGGGGTAGCAATCAGCCCCAGCATTTT. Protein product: CASSPPGGGSNQPQHF.

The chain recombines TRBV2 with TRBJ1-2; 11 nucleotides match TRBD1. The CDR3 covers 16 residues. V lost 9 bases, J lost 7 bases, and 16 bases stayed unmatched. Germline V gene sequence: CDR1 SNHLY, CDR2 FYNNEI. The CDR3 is CASSGTGGPKASGYTF. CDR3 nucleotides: TGTGCCAGTAGCGGGACAGGGGGACCTAAGGCTTCTGGCTACACCTTC.

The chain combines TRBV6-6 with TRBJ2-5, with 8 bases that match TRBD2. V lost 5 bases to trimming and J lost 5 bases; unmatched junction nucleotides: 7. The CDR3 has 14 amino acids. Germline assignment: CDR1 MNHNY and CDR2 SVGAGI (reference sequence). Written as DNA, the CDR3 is TGTGCCAGCAGTGACGGGGGGGCCTGGGAGACCCAGTACTTC. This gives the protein CASSDGGAWETQYF.

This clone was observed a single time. The CDR3, as DNA: TGTGCCAGCAGTTTAGGGGCTGGAAACACCATATATTTT. It yields the protein CASSLGAGNTIYF. The rearrangement links TRBV28 to TRBJ1-3, with unresolved D. V lost 2 bases, J lost 2 bases, and 4 bases lay in between. Germline CDR1 MDHEN, CDR2 SYDVKM. This CDR3 has 13 amino acids.

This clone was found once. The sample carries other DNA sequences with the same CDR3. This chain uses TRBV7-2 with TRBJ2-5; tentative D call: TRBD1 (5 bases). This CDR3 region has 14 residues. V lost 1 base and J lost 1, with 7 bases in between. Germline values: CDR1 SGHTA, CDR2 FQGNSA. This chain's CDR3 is CASSLGGSQETQYF. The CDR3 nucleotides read TGTGCCAGCAGCTTAGGGGGCAGCCAAGAGACCCAGTACTTC.

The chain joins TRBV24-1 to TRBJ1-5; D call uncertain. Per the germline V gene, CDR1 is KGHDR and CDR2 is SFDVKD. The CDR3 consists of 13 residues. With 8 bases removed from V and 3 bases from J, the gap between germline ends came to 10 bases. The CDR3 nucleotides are TGTGCCACCAAAGGCGGGCCCAATCAGCCCCAGCATTTT. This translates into CATKGGPNQPQHF.

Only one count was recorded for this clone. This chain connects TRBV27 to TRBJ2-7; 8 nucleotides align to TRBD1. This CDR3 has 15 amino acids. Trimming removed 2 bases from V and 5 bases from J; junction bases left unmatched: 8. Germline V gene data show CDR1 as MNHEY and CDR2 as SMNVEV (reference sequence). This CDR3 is CASSLPGGPIDEQYF. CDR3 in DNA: TGTGCCAGCAGTTTACCAGGGGGCCCGATCGACGAGCAGTACTTC.